What follows are 27 T cell receptor beta chains derived from one specimen sequenced in a study of beta chain features in type 1 diabetes. Study-level findings and limits: In every one of the four CD4+ subsets, TCRB CDR3s were moderately but significantly shorter in Type 1 diabetes patients.

No antigen has been identified for these receptors. Isolated RNA was reverse transcribed in full, so expressed TCRB transcripts were sequenced. This table comes from immunoSEQ multiplex PCR, and its TCRdb copy is limited to in-frame clones, with some not included. The sample holds approximately 170,000 clones, about 63% seen once. The sample consisted of naive CD4+ T cells from blood. These receptors all stem from a man aged 25 to 40 with type 1 diabetes.

This clone showed up just once. Other DNA sequences in this specimen translate into the identical CDR3. J is TRBJ2-7 and V is TRBV9; D gene uncertain. V lost 0 bases and J lost 1, with 8 bases in between. Germline CDR1 is SGDLS and CDR2 is YYNGEE. CDR3 length: 14 amino acids. The CDR3 sequence: CASSVEGSSYEQYF. The CDR3 DNA sequence: TGTGCCAGCAGCGTAGAGGGCAGTTCCTACGAGCAGTACTTC.

This chain's CDR3 is CASGGQGSRETQYF. The CDR3 bases are TGTGCCAGCGGGGGACAGGGCTCACGGGAGACCCAGTACTTC. The chain employs TRBV5-4 and TRBJ2-5, with 9 bases matching TRBD1. The CDR3 has 14 residues. Germline V gene lookup returns CDR1 SGHNT and CDR2 YYREEE (reference sequence). The V segment lost 7 bases and the J segment 5 bases; nucleotides outside the gene matches: 9.

The V call is TRBV30, the J call TRBJ1-2; D not certain. The CDR3 consists of 11 residues. V was trimmed by 0 bases and J by 6 bases, leaving 5 bases between them. Germline V gene sequence: CDR1 GTSNPN, CDR2 SVGIG (reference sequence). The chain's CDR3 is CAWSVWHGYTF. CDR3 in DNA: TGTGCCTGGAGTGTGTGGCATGGCTACACCTTC.

This clone was seen only a few times. The rearrangement links TRBV28 to TRBJ2-4, with D hard to call. V was pared by 6 bases and J by 0 bases, with 3 bases between. CDR1 MDHEN and CDR2 SYDVKM come from the germline V gene. The CDR3 extends over 12 amino acids. CDR3 region: CASRGAKNIQYF. CDR3 coding DNA: TGTGCCAGCAGGGGAGCCAAAAACATTCAGTACTTC.

The rearrangement links TRBV4-3 to TRBJ2-5; possibly TRBD1 for D (5 bases). Deletions cut 0 bases from V and 5 bases from J, with 10 bases between. The V gene's germline CDR1 is LGHNA and CDR2 YSLEER. CDR3 length: 14 amino acids. The CDR3 DNA follows: TGCGCCAGCAGCCAAGACAGGGTCTCGGAGACCCAGTACTTC. As protein: CASSQDRVSETQYF.

The chain has TRBV7-2 and TRBJ2-5; TRBD2 matches 8 bases. Germline loops: CDR1 SGHTA, CDR2 FQGNSA. CDR3 length: 15 residues. Trimming cost V 3 bases and J 4 bases; bases outside gene matches: 7. CDR3 DNA: TGTGCCAGCAGCTTCGGCGGGGGGCGAGGAGAGACCCAGTACTTC. Amino acid sequence: CASSFGGGRGETQYF.

The sample holds a few counts of this clone. The chain is built from TRBV29-1 and TRBJ1-2; D is undetermined. The CDR3 contains 10 residues. Germline V gene lookup returns CDR1 SQVTM and CDR2 ANQGSEA. V was shortened by 6 bases and J by 14 bases, with 16 bases between the two germline ends. The CDR3 loop reads CSVDTAPWTF. In DNA form, the CDR3 reads TGCAGCGTAGATACAGCCCCCTGGACCTTC.

The chain has TRBV7-2 and TRBJ1-5; 11 bases line up with TRBD1. Germline CDR1 and CDR2: SGHTA and FQGNSA. The CDR3 runs to 17 residues. V lost 5 bases to trimming and J lost 6 bases; unmatched junction nucleotides: 12. The CDR3: CASSLGQGAYSGQPQHF. CDR3 DNA: TGTGCCAGCAGCCTCGGACAGGGGGCTTATTCAGGTCAGCCCCAGCATTTT. Full variable domain (rest looked up from reference TRBV7-2 and TRBJ1-5): GAGVSQSPSNKVTEKGKDVELRCDPISGHTALYWYRQSLGQGLEFLIYFQGNSAPDKSGLPSDRFSAERTGGSVSTLTIQRTQQEDSAVYLCASSLGQGAYSGQPQHFGDGTRLSIL.

This rearrangement joins TRBV29-1 to TRBJ2-1; D uncertain. Per germline, CDR1 SQVTM and CDR2 ANQGSEA. V lost 6 bases and J 6 bases, leaving 12 bases between the germline ends. The CDR3 sequence is 12 residues long. The CDR3 bases are TGCAGCGTCCAGACGGTGGGCAATGAGCAGTTCTTC. Translating gives CSVQTVGNEQFF.

The chain recombines TRBV2 with TRBJ1-5, with a possible D match to TRBD1 (5 bases). The ends were cut back, 4 bases at V and 5 bases at J, with 12 bases in the middle. This CDR3 is 14 amino acids long. Germline values: CDR1 SNHLY, CDR2 FYNNEI. Here the CDR3 reads CASSVFGADQPQHF. CDR3 nucleotide sequence: TGTGCCAGCAGTGTCTTCGGGGCGGATCAGCCCCAGCATTTT.

Comment on this clone: This CDR3 is also generated by other DNA sequences in the sample. V is TRBV20-1 and J is TRBJ1-1, with D possibly TRBD1 on 5 matching bases. Trimming left V 1 base short and J 7 bases short, with 7 bases between. This CDR3 comprises 11 residues. The V gene's germline CDR1 is DFQATT and CDR2 SNEGSKA (reference sequence). In DNA form, the CDR3 reads TGCAGTGCTAGAGGGCAGGGTGAAGCTTTCTTT. This codes for CSARGQGEAFF.

This clone appeared a few times. This sequence joins TRBV9 and TRBJ1-6; D gene uncertain. From germline, CDR1 is SGDLS and CDR2 YYNGEE. V lost 0 bases and J lost 8, with 15 bases in between. The CDR3 spans 16 residues. The CDR3 coding sequence is TGTGCCAGCAGCGTAGGACCCGGTGCCAAGGATTCACCCCTCCACTTT. This sequence encodes CASSVGPGAKDSPLHF.

This chain links TRBV5-1 with TRBJ2-5; 12 nucleotides agree with TRBD2. Losses at the gene ends were 5 bases for V and 4 bases for J; bases not matched to a gene: 6. There are 15 residues in the CDR3. Germline V gene sequence: CDR1 SGHRS, CDR2 YFSETQ. The CDR3 loop is CASRLAGGPRETQYF. CDR3 DNA sequence: TGCGCCAGCAGGCTAGCGGGGGGGCCGAGAGAGACCCAGTACTTC.

The J gene is TRBJ2-7, the V gene TRBV5-1; D gene unclear. Germline-derived CDR1 and CDR2 are SGHRS and YFSETQ. Between the trimmed V and J ends, which lost 0 bases and 5 bases, there was a span of 9 bases. This CDR3 spans 13 amino acids. The CDR3: CASSLDPENEQYF. The CDR3 DNA reads TGCGCCAGCAGCTTGGATCCGGAAAACGAGCAGTACTTC. Based on the CDR3 plus reference TRBV5-1 and TRBJ2-7, the full variable domain is KAGVTQTPRYLIKTRGQQVTLSCSPISGHRSVSWYQQTPGQGLQFLFEYFSETQRNKGNFPGRFSGRQFSNSRSEMNVSTLELGDSALYLCASSLDPENEQYFGPGTRLTVT.

This rearrangement joins TRBV27 to TRBJ2-7; 13 bases agree with TRBD2. With 0 bases clipped from V and 2 bases from J, the junction kept 7 bases outside the gene matches. This CDR3 has 18 residues. The V gene's germline CDR1 is MNHEY and CDR2 SMNVEV (reference sequence). In DNA form, the CDR3 reads TGTGCCAGCAGTTTATCCATGGGGACTAGCGGGGCCGCCTACGAGCAGTACTTC. It translates to CASSLSMGTSGAAYEQYF.

The chain has TRBV30 and TRBJ2-7; 8 nucleotides line up with TRBD1. Germline trimming cut 5 bases from V and 3 bases from J; bases unmatched to any gene: 6. The CDR3 contains 13 residues. Germline V lookup: CDR1 GTSNPN, CDR2 SVGIG (reference sequence). DNA for the CDR3: TGTGCCTGGTACAGGGGGAGCGGCTACGAGCAGTACTTC. Protein product: CAWYRGSGYEQYF.

This chain links TRBV29-1 with TRBJ1-2; D is uncertain. This CDR3 spans 13 amino acids. Trimming removed 7 bases at V and 5 bases at J, with 17 bases between. Germline assignment: CDR1 SQVTM and CDR2 ANQGSEA. The CDR3 DNA reads as TGCAGCGCCCGGGAGGGTACGGGATATGGCTACACCTTC. Protein product: CSAREGTGYGYTF. Full variable domain (missing parts from reference TRBV29-1 and TRBJ1-2): SAVISQKPSRDICQRGTSLTIQCQVDSQVTMMFWYRQQPGQSLTLIATANQGSEATYESGFVIDKFPISRPNLTFSTLTVSNMSPEDSSIYLCSAREGTGYGYTFGSGTRLTVV.

The V call is TRBV30, the J call TRBJ1-4; D is undetermined. The length of the CDR3 is 13 residues. Germline loops: CDR1 GTSNPN, CDR2 SVGIG (reference sequence). V was clipped by 2 bases and J by 8 bases, with 12 bases between them. CDR3 sequence reads: CAWSSQASEKLFF. The CDR3 DNA reads as TGTGCCTGGAGTTCTCAGGCAAGCGAAAAACTGTTTTTT.

CDR3 nucleotides: TGCGCCAGCGGACAGGGTTCCTACGAGCAGTACTTC. It translates to CASGQGSYEQYF. V usage is TRBV5-1 and J usage is TRBJ2-7; the match to TRBD1 covers 8 bases. Trimming at V came to 7 bases and at J to 1 base, leaving 1 base not matched to a gene. The CDR3 loop spans 12 amino acids. CDR1 and CDR2 from the germline V gene are SGHRS and YFSETQ.

J is TRBJ1-1 and V is TRBV4-3, with D uncertain. Germline CDR1 LGHNA, CDR2 YSLEER. Trimming cost V 4 bases and J 9 bases, with 15 bases left between them. This CDR3 is 13 amino acids long. The CDR3 region is CASSPSTESKAFF. In nucleotides, the CDR3 is TGCGCCAGCAGCCCGTCCACGGAGAGTAAAGCTTTCTTT.

This sequence joins TRBV2 and TRBJ2-5; the D gene could be TRBD1 or TRBD2 (6 bases each). V was cut by 1 base and J by 3 bases, with 12 bases left in between. The CDR3 sequence is 15 residues long. Germline CDR1 SNHLY, CDR2 FYNNEI. CDR3 in DNA: TGTGCCAGCAGTGAAGTACGGGGGCGGGAAGAGACCCAGTACTTC. Protein product: CASSEVRGREETQYF.

This chain links TRBV30 with TRBJ2-4; no firm D call. V was shortened by 2 bases and J by 0 bases, with 8 bases between the two germline ends. Germline V CDR1 and CDR2: GTSNPN, SVGIG (reference sequence). This CDR3 is 14 amino acids long. CDR3 sequence reads: CAWSTGPAKNIQYF. In DNA form, the CDR3 reads TGTGCCTGGAGTACCGGCCCAGCCAAAAACATTCAGTACTTC.

This chain connects TRBV15 to TRBJ2-7; the match to TRBD1 covers 8 bases. Germline assignment: CDR1 LNHNV and CDR2 YYDKDF (reference sequence). This CDR3 comprises 16 residues. V gave up 0 bases and J gave up 2 bases; unmatched junction bases: 6. The CDR3 bases are TGTGCCACCAGCAGAGATCGGGACAGGAGTACCTACGAGCAGTACTTC. It is translated as CATSRDRDRSTYEQYF.

The chain carries TRBV6-5 and TRBJ2-1, with 8 bases fitting TRBD1. J lost 7 bases, V lost 7 bases, and 12 bases had no gene match. The CDR3 is 15 residues long. Germline CDR1 is MNHEY and CDR2 is SVGAGI. The CDR3 loop reads CASKLDRVPINEQFF. The CDR3 DNA reads TGTGCCAGCAAACTGGACAGGGTCCCGATTAATGAGCAGTTCTTC.

V is TRBV29-1 and J is TRBJ2-1; D might be TRBD2 (5 bases). From germline, CDR1 is SQVTM and CDR2 ANQGSEA. Trimming stripped 3 bases from V and 6 bases from J, with 9 bases between. The CDR3 is made up of 12 amino acids. The CDR3 here is CSVERRLNEQFF. As DNA, the CDR3 is TGCAGCGTTGAGCGGAGGCTCAATGAGCAGTTCTTC.

This chain uses TRBV5-1 with TRBJ2-7; D remains unclear. Germline CDR1 is SGHRS and CDR2 is YFSETQ. Trimming cost V 7 bases and J 3 bases, with 14 bases left between them. The CDR3 has 13 residues. The CDR3 DNA reads as TGCGCCAGCGGACCTGACAACGGCTACGAGCAGTACTTC. Amino acids: CASGPDNGYEQYF.

The V gene is TRBV5-4, the J gene TRBJ2-5; TRBD1 might be the D (6 bases). CDR1 and CDR2 (germline): SGHNT, YYREEE (reference sequence). This CDR3 region has 14 residues. The ends were cut back, 1 base at V and 0 bases at J, with 7 bases in the middle. The CDR3 region is CASSLTGYQETQYF. The DNA for the CDR3 is TGTGCCAGCAGCTTGACAGGGTACCAAGAGACCCAGTACTTC.